Listed here are 27 T cell receptor beta chains from one sample, sequenced in a study of blood T cell repertoires in COVID-19. Assay used: immunoSEQ multiplex PCR; TCRdb lists only in-frame clones, some missing. The sample consists of more than 150,000 clones, around 73% of them appearing once. Source material: PBMCs or T cells enriched from blood (not recorded which). The receptors come from a woman aged 50 to 65 who had recovered from COVID-19.

V and J are TRBV5-1 and TRBJ2-2; possibly TRBD2 for D (6 bases). This CDR3 has 14 amino acids. With 7 bases removed from V and 1 base from J, the gap between germline ends came to 11 bases. Looked up from germline, CDR1 is SGHRS and CDR2 is YFSETQ. CDR3 nucleotides: TGCGCCAGCCGCGGGGAGGTGAACACCGGGGAGCTGTTTTTT. Its protein product is CASRGEVNTGELFF.

The rearrangement uses TRBV5-1 and TRBJ2-3, with a weak D call TRBD2 (6 bases). In germline, CDR1 is SGHRS, CDR2 YFSETQ. The CDR3 covers 13 residues. Between the trimmed V and J ends, which lost 5 bases and 2 bases, there was a span of 9 bases. DNA for the CDR3: TGCGCCAGCAGTGGAGGGTCCACAGATACGCAGTATTTT. Encoded protein: CASSGGSTDTQYF.

The chain recombines TRBV7-9 with TRBJ2-3, with 7 bases matching TRBD2. The CDR3 covers 16 residues. In germline, CDR1 is SEHNR, CDR2 FQNEAQ (reference sequence). V lost 0 bases, J lost 9 bases, and 12 bases stayed unmatched. CDR3 in DNA: TGTGCCAGCAGCTTAGCGGCCTGGGGGGGTCTGAGGACGCAGTATTTT. Translating it yields CASSLAAWGGLRTQYF.

The chain couples TRBV30 to TRBJ1-3; D is ambiguous. Deletions cut 5 bases from V and 2 bases from J, with 10 bases between. CDR1 is GTSNPN, CDR2 SVGIG, per germline (reference sequence). The CDR3 contains 13 residues. CDR3: CAWGGVPGNTIYF. The CDR3 nucleotides are TGTGCCTGGGGCGGGGTCCCTGGAAACACCATATATTTT.

This sequence joins TRBV6-9 and TRBJ1-5; 7 bases agree with TRBD1. V shed 4 bases, J shed 4 bases, and the junction held 7 bases outside the gene matches. The CDR3 extends over 15 amino acids. CDR1 is MNHGY, CDR2 SVAAGI, per germline. DNA of the CDR3: TGTGCCAGCAGTTGGACAGGTTTCGGGAATCAGCCCCAGCATTTT. It encodes CASSWTGFGNQPQHF.

V is TRBV19 and J is TRBJ2-3; 7 bases map to TRBD1. The CDR3 has 14 amino acids. Germline trimming cut 7 bases from V and 0 bases from J; bases unmatched to any gene: 4. CDR1 and CDR2 (germline): LNHDA, SQIVND (reference sequence). The CDR3 spells CASTQQGSTDTQYF. In DNA form, the CDR3 reads TGTGCCAGTACCCAACAGGGGAGCACAGATACGCAGTATTTT. The full variable domain, its missing parts supplied by reference TRBV19 and TRBJ2-3, is DGGITQSPKYLFRKEGQNVTLSCEQNLNHDAMYWYRQDPGQGLRLIYYSQIVNDFQKGDIAEGYSVSREKKESFPLTVTSAQKNPTAFYLCASTQQGSTDTQYFGPGTRLTVL.

This clone was seen once. One end of the junction varies from germline; a read error may be responsible. The gene calls are TRBV6-1 and TRBJ1-2, with 8 bases fitting TRBD1. CDR3 length: 16 amino acids. Germline assignment: CDR1 MNHNS and CDR2 SASEGT. DNA of the CDR3: TGTGCCAGCAGGGAAGATACAGGGGGGAAGGACTATGGCTACACCTTC. Protein: CASREDTGGKDYGYTF.

The chain is built from TRBV3-1 (or the pseudogene TRBV3-2) and TRBJ1-2, with D possibly matching TRBD1 (5 bases). The CDR3 is 15 residues long. Per the germline V gene, CDR1 is LGHDT and CDR2 is YNNKEL (reference sequence). V dropped 1 base and J dropped 4 bases, with 13 bases sitting between them. CDR3 in DNA: TGTGCCAGCAGCCAAGGGGGCCATCTTGGCTATGGCTACACCTTC. Its translation: CASSQGGHLGYGYTF.

The CDR3 DNA is TGTGCCAGCTCGCCGGGGGGAGGGGTTTACTCACCCCTCCACTTT. It encodes CASSPGGGVYSPLHF. This chain links TRBV5-6 with TRBJ1-6; D might be TRBD1 (5 bases). The CDR3 length is 15 residues. CDR1 SGHDT and CDR2 YYEEEE come from the germline V gene. V was pared by 7 bases and J by 10 bases, with 21 bases between.

The genes are TRBV27 and TRBJ2-1, with a weak D call TRBD2 (5 bases). The CDR3 has 15 residues. Between the trimmed V and J ends, which lost 3 bases and 7 bases, there was a span of 16 bases. In germline, CDR1 is MNHEY, CDR2 SMNVEV (reference sequence). This CDR3 is CASSFLLDARNEQFF. The CDR3 coding sequence is TGTGCCAGCAGTTTCTTACTAGACGCCAGGAATGAGCAGTTCTTC.

The rearrangement joins TRBV11-2 to TRBJ2-7, with 7 positions matching TRBD1. The junction had 20 bases not matched to a gene; V was cut back by 5 bases and J by 1 base. The CDR3 sequence is 19 residues long. Germline-derived CDR1 and CDR2 are SGHAT and FQNNGV. The DNA of the CDR3 is TGTGCCAGCAGCGGGGGACAGCTGCCCGTCCTGGACCAATCCTACGAGCAGTACTTC. Protein product: CASSGGQLPVLDQSYEQYF. The variable domain in full, completed from reference TRBV11-2 and TRBJ2-7, reads EAGVAQSPRYKIIEKRQSVAFWCNPISGHATLYWYQQILGQGPKLLIQFQNNGVVDDSQLPKDRFSAERLKGVDSTLKIQPAKLEDSAVYLCASSGGQLPVLDQSYEQYFGPGTRLTVT.

This clone was seen just once. The chain couples TRBV9 to TRBJ2-4; no reliable D call. The germline gives CDR1 SGDLS, CDR2 YYNGEE. This CDR3 has 15 amino acids. Trimming took off 3 bases at V and 2 bases at J, with 12 bases between the two ends. CDR3 sequence (DNA): TGTGCCAGCAGCGCCCTAGAATCGCCCAAAAACATTCAGTACTTC. It specifies CASSALESPKNIQYF.

The chain recombines TRBV7-3 with TRBJ2-7, with TRBD2 identical over 7 bases. Per germline, CDR1 SGHTA and CDR2 FQGTGA. The CDR3 sequence is 15 residues long. The V and J ends lost 3 bases and 1 base, in that order; junction bases with no gene match: 6. The CDR3 region is CASSLGGNPSYEQYF. CDR3 coding DNA: TGTGCCAGCAGCTTGGGAGGGAATCCGTCCTACGAGCAGTACTTC.

The rearrangement joins TRBV27 to TRBJ1-2; 7 nucleotides agree with TRBD1. This CDR3 has 15 residues. V lost 5 bases to trimming and J lost 4 bases; unmatched junction nucleotides: 10. Germline assignment: CDR1 MNHEY and CDR2 SMNVEV (reference sequence). The CDR3 here is CASSRTGDIIYGYTF. DNA of the CDR3: TGTGCCAGCAGTAGGACAGGTGATATTATCTATGGCTACACCTTC.

This chain links TRBV15 with TRBJ2-3, with a tentative D call TRBD2 (6 bases). V was shortened by 2 bases and J by 2 bases, with 11 bases between the two germline ends. Germline CDR1 LNHNV, CDR2 YYDKDF (reference sequence). This CDR3 region has 15 residues. The CDR3 DNA reads TGTGCCACCAGCAGATGGGGCGGGAACACAGATACGCAGTATTTT. Translating it yields CATSRWGGNTDTQYF.

The chain is built from TRBV5-1 and TRBJ2-3; 13 nucleotides align to TRBD2. The trim removed 3 bases at V and 0 bases at J, leaving 1 base unmatched. From germline, CDR1 is SGHRS and CDR2 YFSETQ. The CDR3 has 16 amino acids. As DNA, the CDR3 is TGCGCCAGCAGCTGGGGACTAGCGGGAAGCACAGATACGCAGTATTTT. Translated: CASSWGLAGSTDTQYF.

This sequence joins TRBV10-1 and TRBJ2-2; D is perhaps TRBD1 (5 bases). The germline V gene encodes CDR1 WNHNN and CDR2 SYGVQD (reference sequence). Trimming took off 5 bases at V and 5 bases at J, with 15 bases between the two ends. CDR3 length: 15 amino acids. CDR3 DNA sequence: TGCGCCAGCAGTAGCCCAGGGAAGGGGACCGGGGAGCTGTTTTTT. Amino acid sequence: CASSSPGKGTGELFF.

This clone was seen a few times. V usage is TRBV7-6 and J usage is TRBJ2-7; D is perhaps TRBD2 (6 bases). V lost 1 base, J lost 2 bases, and 12 bases lay in between. The CDR3 runs 15 residues. In germline, CDR1 is SGHVS, CDR2 FNYEAQ. The CDR3 region is CASSLEFGGAYEQYF. The CDR3 nucleotides are TGTGCCAGCAGCTTAGAATTCGGGGGTGCCTACGAGCAGTACTTC.

The chain has TRBV2 and TRBJ2-7; 8 bases fit TRBD2. Germline V gives CDR1 SNHLY, CDR2 FYNNEI. The junction had 8 bases not matched to a gene; V was cut back by 7 bases and J by 0 bases. This CDR3 is built from 15 residues. The CDR3 region has the DNA TGTGCCAGCAAGGGGGATAGCGGGATCTCCTACGAGCAGTACTTC. Protein sequence: CASKGDSGISYEQYF.

J is TRBJ2-7 and V is TRBV3-1 (or the pseudogene TRBV3-2); 9 bases are a match to TRBD2. This CDR3 has 16 amino acids. V was pared by 0 bases and J by 4 bases, with 7 bases of the junction left unmatched. CDR1 is LGHDT and CDR2 is YNNKEL in the germline V gene (reference sequence). CDR3 DNA: TGTGCCAGCAGCCAAGATTGGGCGGGAGGGCCTTACGAGCAGTACTTC. Amino acid sequence: CASSQDWAGGPYEQYF.

The count of this clone is one. The same CDR3 arises from other DNA sequences in this sample as well. J is TRBJ2-7 and V is TRBV6-5, with 9 bases lining up with TRBD1. The CDR3 has 14 amino acids. The germline V gene has CDR1 MNHEY and CDR2 SVGAGI. V was clipped by 5 bases and J by 3 bases; unmatched bases: 5. CDR3 in DNA: TGTGCCAGCAGTCCCGGGACAGGGAACTACGAGCAGTACTTC. Residues: CASSPGTGNYEQYF.

The chain carries TRBV7-3 and TRBJ2-5; the match to TRBD2 covers 10 bases. The V segment lost 5 bases and the J segment 4 bases; nucleotides outside the gene matches: 7. The germline V gene encodes CDR1 SGHTA and CDR2 FQGTGA. CDR3 length: 15 amino acids. The CDR3 sequence is CASSRSGRVVETQYF. CDR3 bases: TGTGCCAGCAGCCGAAGCGGGAGGGTGGTAGAGACCCAGTACTTC.

The chain employs TRBV3-1 (or the pseudogene TRBV3-2) and TRBJ2-1, with 11 positions matching TRBD1. Germline V CDR1 and CDR2: LGHDT, YNNKEL (reference sequence). The CDR3 has 16 residues. Trimming at V came to 0 bases and at J to 7 bases, leaving 5 bases not matched to a gene. CDR3 sequence (DNA): TGTGCCAGCAGCCAAGAAGGACAGGGGGCGGGAAATGAGCAGTTCTTC. Amino acids: CASSQEGQGAGNEQFF.

The rearrangement links TRBV27 to TRBJ1-5; D remains unclear. V gave up 5 bases and J gave up 5 bases, with 16 bases separating them. Germline CDR1 reads MNHEY; CDR2 reads SMNVEV (reference sequence). The CDR3 is 15 amino acids. CDR3 nucleotide sequence: TGTGCCAGCAGTACGATCCCGTTGAGGGATCAGCCCCAGCATTTT. Translation gives CASSTIPLRDQPQHF.

This clone has only a few counts. The rearrangement joins TRBV3-1 (or the pseudogene TRBV3-2) to TRBJ1-2, with D unclear. CDR3 size: 10 residues. CDR1 LGHDT and CDR2 YNNKEL come from the germline V gene (reference sequence). V gave up 0 bases and J gave up 14 bases, with 7 bases separating them. CDR3 nucleotide sequence: TGTGCCAGCAGCCAAGAGACATCAACCTTC. Translation gives CASSQETSTF.

The rearrangement uses TRBV28 and TRBJ1-1; no firm D call. V lost 10 bases to trimming and J lost 1 base, with 16 bases between them. The CDR3 extends over 14 amino acids. CDR1 MDHEN and CDR2 SYDVKM come from the germline V gene. The CDR3 protein is CATREGSGNTEAFF. Written as DNA, the CDR3 is TGTGCCACCAGAGAGGGTTCCGGGAACACTGAAGCTTTCTTT.

In this sample, this clone turned up many times. This chain joins TRBV28 and TRBJ2-1; 10 nucleotides align to TRBD2. The CDR3 runs to 17 residues. CDR1 and CDR2 from the germline V gene are MDHEN and SYDVKM. V was pared by 3 bases and J by 1 base, with 6 bases of the junction left unmatched. CDR3 region: CASSFRTSGPSYNEQFF. The DNA for the CDR3 is TGTGCCAGCAGTTTCCGGACTAGCGGACCTTCCTACAATGAGCAGTTCTTC. Using reference TRBV28 and TRBJ2-1 for the parts outside the CDR3, the full variable domain is DVKVTQSSRYLVKRTGEKVFLECVQDMDHENMFWYRQDPGLGLRLIYFSYDVKMKEKGDIPEGYSVSREKKERFSLILESASTNQTSMYLCASSFRTSGPSYNEQFFGPGTRLTVL.